Listed here is a single T cell receptor (beta chain). In the study's own analysis: By means of reference gene primer amplification, nucleated cell counts were estimated. Repertoires were generated with immunoSEQ multiplex PCR, while TCRdb's copy carries only in-frame clones and drops some. That table is the source of V, J and clone size, and D and trimming were worked out from the DNA. The sample has around 140,000 clones, 85% to 90% seen once. The data were obtained in a study of blood T cell repertoires in COVID-19. The overall study: The United States, Italy and Spain provided the acute and convalescent COVID-19 samples. PBMCs, B-cell-depleted T cells, or T cells were the source of the cDNA or gDNA that made up the material.

V lost 4 bases and J lost 1, with 14 bases in between. This CDR3 has 16 amino acids. Germline V lookup: CDR1 MGHRA, CDR2 YSYEKL. This receptor was taken from a man between 65 and 85 years old with active COVID-19. The chain has TRBV4-1 and TRBJ1-3; D perhaps matches TRBD1 (6 bases). Sequenced: peripheral blood. CDR3 residues: CASSPGPGTSGNTIYF. Written as DNA, the CDR3 is TGCGCCAGCAGCCCGGGCCCAGGGACATCTGGAAACACCATATATTTT.